Listed below are T cell receptor beta chains from one sample, sequenced in a study of blood T cell repertoires in COVID-19. Repertoires were generated with immunoSEQ multiplex PCR, while TCRdb's copy carries only in-frame clones and drops some. The sample lists about 200,000 clones, 86% seen once, with around 4.5% in the top ten. The sequenced sample was PBMCs or T cells enriched from blood (not recorded which). These receptors were obtained from a woman in her twenties or thirties who had been exposed to COVID-19. CDR3s include the opening cysteine and the closing phenylalanine or tryptophan. D genes are given only for firm matches. A clone size is listed for some rows: how often the clone was seen (once, few, many), or a class if it is expanded.

j_call,d_call,clone_size,v_call,cdr3_aa,cdr3_nt
TRBJ1-3,TRBD1,-,TRBV11-3,CASTEGQGVTGNTIYF,TGTGCCAGCACCGAGGGACAGGGGGTAACTGGAAACACCATATATTTT
TRBJ1-4,-,-,TRBV30,CAWETATNEKLFF,TGTGCCTGGGAGACAGCAACTAATGAAAAACTGTTTTTT
TRBJ2-2,-,-,TRBV27,CASSQFPPEATGELFF,TGTGCCAGCAGCCAATTCCCCCCGGAGGCCACCGGGGAGCTGTTTTTT
TRBJ2-2,TRBD2,-,TRBV27,CASSILASGGYGELFF,TGTGCCAGCAGTATCCTCGCTAGCGGGGGGTACGGGGAGCTGTTTTTT
TRBJ1-6,-,-,TRBV5-1,CASSLELGVSPLHF,TGCGCCAGCAGCTTGGAATTGGGAGTTTCACCCCTCCACTTT
TRBJ1-1,TRBD1,-,TRBV4-1,CASSQDGTGGNTEAFF,TGCGCCAGCAGCCAAGATGGGACAGGGGGGAACACTGAAGCTTTCTTT
TRBJ1-5,-,-,TRBV10-2,CASSRPDQPQHF,TGCGCCAGCAGCAGGCCAGATCAGCCCCAGCATTTT
TRBJ2-5,TRBD2,-,TRBV5-1,CASSPGTSVNRPETQYF,TGCGCCAGCAGCCCGGGGACTAGCGTTAACCGACCCGAGACCCAGTACTTC
TRBJ1-4,-,-,TRBV11-3,CASSLARQMSKEINEKLFF,TGTGCCAGCAGCTTAGCTCGCCAAATGAGCAAGGAGATTAATGAAAAACTGTTTTTT
TRBJ2-3,TRBD2,-,TRBV10-1,CASSDPTSGHTDTQYF,TGCGCCAGCAGTGACCCAACTAGCGGGCACACAGATACGCAGTATTTT
TRBJ1-1,TRBD1,-,TRBV7-3,CASSLLGAGQGAAEAFF,TGTGCCAGCAGCTTATTAGGGGCGGGACAGGGGGCCGCTGAAGCTTTCTTT
TRBJ1-1,-,-,TRBV3-1/TRBV3-2,CASSAGGPVGTEAFF,TGTGCCAGCAGCGCGGGAGGGCCGGTCGGCACTGAAGCTTTCTTT
TRBJ2-7,-,-,TRBV2,CASKPGHLNSYEQYF,TGTGCCAGCAAACCGGGACATTTGAACTCCTACGAGCAGTACTTC
TRBJ2-1,TRBD2,-,TRBV3-1/TRBV3-2,CASSPQTSGNSNEQFF,TGTGCCAGCAGCCCACAAACTAGCGGGAATTCAAATGAGCAGTTCTTC
TRBJ1-2,-,-,TRBV29-1,CSVEAIYGYTF,TGCAGCGTTGAAGCAATCTATGGCTACACCTTC
TRBJ1-6,-,-,TRBV19,CASSIGTGQGFSPLHF,TGTGCCAGTAGTATAGGTACAGGGCAGGGATTTTCACCCCTCCACTTT
TRBJ1-4,-,-,TRBV28,CASSLGSSNEKLFF,TGTGCCAGCAGTTTGGGGAGTAGTAATGAAAAACTGTTTTTT
TRBJ1-2,-,-,TRBV27,CASSPTRTRNYGYTF,TGTGCCAGCAGTCCAACCAGGACACGGAACTATGGCTACACCTTC
TRBJ1-4,-,few,TRBV28,CASSHRKGKSTTNEKLFF,TGTGCCAGCAGCCACCGGAAGGGGAAGAGTACAACTAATGAAAAACTGTTTTTT
TRBJ2-7,-,few,TRBV5-1,CASSLATGLSLDEQYF,TGCGCCAGCAGCTTGGCCACAGGGTTAAGTCTTGACGAGCAGTACTTC
TRBJ1-1,-,-,TRBV4-1,CASSPEWVIRLGEVDTEAFF,TGCGCCAGCAGCCCAGAGTGGGTCATAAGACTAGGGGAAGTCGACACTGAAGCTTTCTTT
TRBJ1-5,TRBD1,-,TRBV5-1,CASSLGQGGGNQPQHF,TGCGCCAGCAGCTTGGGACAGGGAGGTGGCAATCAGCCCCAGCATTTT
TRBJ2-7,-,-,TRBV29-1,CSVVGGRTYEQYF,TGCAGCGTTGTAGGGGGAAGGACTTACGAGCAGTACTTC
TRBJ1-2,TRBD1,-,TRBV19,CASSLPTGGNYGYTF,TGTGCCAGTAGTCTCCCGACAGGGGGGAACTATGGCTACACCTTC
TRBJ1-5,-,-,TRBV2,CASREDSNQPQHF,TGTGCCAGCAGGGAGGACAGTAATCAGCCCCAGCATTTT
TRBJ2-5,TRBD2,-,TRBV5-5,CASSLGLAGGETQYF,TGTGCCAGCAGCTTGGGACTAGCGGGAGGAGAGACCCAGTACTTC
TRBJ2-2,TRBD1,once,TRBV5-1,CASSGRQGPNTGELFF,TGCGCCAGCAGCGGTCGACAGGGACCGAACACCGGGGAGCTGTTTTTT
TRBJ1-2,TRBD1,-,TRBV12-3/TRBV12-4,CASSSGQDINTF,TGTGCCAGCAGTTCCGGACAGGACATTAACACCTTC
TRBJ2-7,-,-,TRBV20-1,CSARGGNEQYF,TGCAGTGCTAGAGGAGGGAACGAGCAGTACTTC
TRBJ2-3,TRBD2,-,TRBV5-5,CASSRASGGADTQYF,TGTGCCAGCAGTCGGGCTAGCGGGGGGGCGGATACGCAGTATTTT
TRBJ1-5,TRBD1,-,TRBV2,CASSGQGAANQPQHF,TGTGCCAGCAGCGGACAGGGGGCAGCCAATCAGCCCCAGCATTTT
TRBJ2-7,-,-,TRBV7-9,CASSPAYEQYF,TGTGCCAGCAGCCCCGCCTACGAGCAGTACTTC
TRBJ2-7,-,-,TRBV11-2,CASSLVGSSDEQYF,TGTGCCAGCAGCTTAGTGGGTAGTAGCGACGAGCAGTACTTC
TRBJ1-1,TRBD1,-,TRBV6-5,CATDRVITEAFF,TGTGCTACGGACAGGGTTATAACTGAAGCTTTCTTT
TRBJ2-7,-,-,TRBV6-6,CASSYSGQNYEQYF,TGTGCCAGCAGTTACTCAGGACAGAACTACGAGCAGTACTTC
TRBJ1-2,-,-,TRBV18,CASAGATGPNYGYTF,TGTGCCAGCGCAGGGGCAACAGGCCCTAACTATGGCTACACCTTC
TRBJ1-4,-,-,TRBV7-9,CASSLGQDLDFATNEKLFF,TGTGCCAGCAGCTTAGGCCAGGATCTCGATTTTGCAACTAATGAAAAACTGTTTTTT
TRBJ2-1,-,-,TRBV9,CASSVTSYNEQFF,TGTGCCAGCAGCGTAACTAGCTACAATGAGCAGTTCTTC
TRBJ1-6,TRBD1,-,TRBV2,CASREGDSSNSPLHF,TGTGCCAGTAGAGAGGGGGACAGCAGTAATTCACCCCTCCACTTT
TRBJ1-3,-,-,TRBV5-1,CASSPSRSGNTIYF,TGCGCCAGCAGCCCCAGTCGCTCTGGAAACACCATATATTTT
TRBJ1-5,-,-,TRBV30,CAWAGGFNQPQHF,TGTGCCTGGGCCGGGGGGTTCAATCAGCCCCAGCATTTT
TRBJ1-1,-,-,TRBV30,CAWTSSGRVAFF,TGTGCCTGGACCAGTTCTGGCAGGGTGGCTTTCTTT
TRBJ2-1,-,-,TRBV7-9,CASSLGRVSADEQFF,TGTGCCAGCAGCTTAGGCAGGGTATCAGCCGATGAGCAGTTCTTC
TRBJ2-3,TRBD2,-,TRBV10-1,CASSESMRGGDSRTDTQYF,TGCGCCAGCAGTGAGTCGATGCGGGGGGGTGATTCTCGCACAGATACGCAGTATTTT
TRBJ2-7,TRBD1,-,TRBV5-6,CASSWRQGANYEQYF,TGTGCCAGCAGCTGGAGACAGGGGGCGAACTACGAGCAGTACTTC
TRBJ1-2,-,-,TRBV5-4,CASSFPGDTPKF,TGTGCCAGCAGCTTCCCCGGCGACACCCCAAAATTC
TRBJ2-7,-,-,TRBV12-3/TRBV12-4,CASKGLPGGEQYF,TGTGCCAGCAAAGGACTACCTGGTGGGGAGCAGTACTTC
TRBJ2-7,TRBD1,-,TRBV9,CASSTGQGPYEQYF,TGTGCCAGCAGCACCGGACAGGGCCCCTACGAGCAGTACTTC
TRBJ1-2,-,-,TRBV6-5,CASTSWGRNYGYTF,TGTGCCAGCACATCATGGGGCAGGAACTATGGCTACACCTTC
TRBJ1-2,-,-,TRBV7-3,CASSLTSQGGYTF,TGTGCCAGCAGCTTAACAAGTCAGGGCGGCTACACCTTC
TRBJ1-1,-,few,TRBV4-2,CASSQDPGLLEAFF,TGTGCCAGCAGCCAAGATCCGGGACTCCTTGAAGCTTTCTTT
TRBJ2-3,-,-,TRBV5-1,CASSLLRGNTDTQYF,TGCGCCAGCAGCTTGTTGAGGGGGAATACGGATACGCAGTATTTT
TRBJ2-7,-,few,TRBV6-5,CASSPRDTTYEQYF,TGTGCCAGCAGCCCCCGGGACACCACCTACGAGCAGTACTTC
TRBJ1-4,TRBD1,-,TRBV11-2,CASRSPGTGHNEKLFF,TGTGCCAGCAGATCCCCGGGGACAGGCCATAATGAAAAACTGTTTTTT
TRBJ2-1,-,-,TRBV7-2,CASSPARLGEQFF,TGTGCCAGCAGCCCGGCCAGGCTCGGTGAGCAGTTCTTC